A selection of T cell receptor beta chains follows, all from one sample in a study of regulatory T cells in long-lasting Graves disease. Using its own MiXCR run on the multiplex PCR reads, TCRdb lists one record per CDR3 protein. Of a few hundred thousand distinct CDR3 sequences in the sample, roughly a quarter were seen once. The source material was peripheral blood mononuclear cells (PBMCs), sampled when the disease was refractory, from a patient treated with antithyroid drugs. These receptor sequences come from a female donor with Graves disease. CDR3s include the opening cysteine and the closing phenylalanine or tryptophan. The order of the fields is J gene, V gene, clone size, D gene, CDR3 DNA, CDR3 protein. The D gene is left open where the match is weak. The size of a clone is reported for some rows only, either as once, few or many, or as a class for expanded clones.

>TRBJ1-1|TRBV28|many|.
TGTGCCTACCGTGTCGGGGTCGAAGCTTTCTTT
CAYRVGVEAFF
>TRBJ1-5|TRBV12-3/TRBV12-4|many|.
TGTGCCAGCAGTCCTCGCGGGGGAGACCAGCCCCAGCATTTT
CASSPRGGDQPQHF
>TRBJ2-7|TRBV2|many|.
TGTGCCAGCGGTGACGGACTCTACGAGCAGTACTTC
CASGDGLYEQYF
>TRBJ2-7|TRBV4-2|few|TRBD1
TGTGCCAGCAGCCAAGAAGGGACAGAGACCTACGAGCAGTACTTC
CASSQEGTETYEQYF
>TRBJ1-5|TRBV20-1|.|.
TGCAGTGCCCCACCCCACTTAGATAGCAATCAGCCCCAGCATTTT
CSAPPHLDSNQPQHF
>TRBJ1-2|TRBV11-1|many|.
TGTGCCAGCAGCCCGATCTCAGGACAACCTAACTATGGCTACACCTTC
CASSPISGQPNYGYTF
>TRBJ1-1|TRBV10-3|few|.
TGTGCCATCAGTGAAACAACTATGAACACTGAAGCTTTCTTT
CAISETTMNTEAFF
>TRBJ2-5|TRBV4-2|few|TRBD2
TGTGCCAGCAGCGCGAGGACTAGCGGGAGTAGAGAGACCCAGTACTTC
CASSARTSGSRETQYF
>TRBJ1-2|TRBV7-2|many|.
TGTGCCAGCAGCGACGATGGACGCCGCAACTATGGCTACACCTTC
CASSDDGRRNYGYTF
>TRBJ1-1|TRBV6-2/TRBV6-3|.|.
TGTGCCAGCAGTGCGACAGGCCGGGTCTCGAACACTGAAGCTTTCTTT
CASSATGRVSNTEAFF
>TRBJ1-6|TRBV5-6|.|TRBD1
TGTGCCAGCAGCTTCCGGGACAGTACCTATAATTCACCCCTCCACTTT
CASSFRDSTYNSPLHF
>TRBJ2-5|TRBV2|many|.
TGTGCCAGCAGTGAAGATCAGGGAAGGGGAAAAGAGACCCAGTACTTC
CASSEDQGRGKETQYF
>TRBJ1-6|TRBV5-6|.|.
TGTGCCAGCGGCGGACAGACGAGCTCCTATAATTCACCCCTCCACTTT
CASGGQTSSYNSPLHF
>TRBJ2-5|TRBV13|few|.
TGTGCCAGCAGCTTAAGGAGGCTCCAAGAGACCCAGTACTTC
CASSLRRLQETQYF
>TRBJ2-5|TRBV6-1|few|TRBD2
TGTGCCAGCAGGATTAGCGGGAGGGGGGAAGAGACCCAGTACTTC
CASRISGRGEETQYF
>TRBJ2-7|TRBV7-9|many|TRBD1
TGTGCCAGCAGCTTAGGGGGCGGACAGGTATTCTCCTACGAGCAGTACTTC
CASSLGGGQVFSYEQYF
>TRBJ2-2|TRBV2|.|TRBD2
TGTGCCAGCAGTGAAGAAACTAGCGGGACGGACACCGGGGAGCTGTTTTTT
CASSEETSGTDTGELFF
>TRBJ1-3|TRBV20-1|.|.
TGCAGTGCTAGAGATCATGTTCGCGCGGGCGGTGGAAACACCATATATTTT
CSARDHVRAGGGNTIYF
>TRBJ2-7|TRBV19|.|.
TGTGCCAGTAGACCCGAAGACCACGGCACCTACGAGCAGTACTTC
CASRPEDHGTYEQYF